A selection of T cell receptor beta chains follows, all from one sample in a study of blood T cell repertoires in COVID-19. Profiling relied on immunoSEQ multiplex PCR, and the TCRdb table lists in-frame clones only, not all of them. The repertoire holds fewer than 350,000 clones, with around four fifths as singletons. Sequencing was performed on peripheral blood. These TCRs come from a woman aged 50 to 60 with active or convalescent COVID-19. Each CDR3 is given with its conserved first and last residue. D genes are given only for firm matches. The listing skips clone size in some rows; elsewhere it reads once, few, many or a size class.

len	d_gene	v_gene	j_gene	abundance	CDR3aa	CDR3nt
15	TRBD1	TRBV7-9	TRBJ1-3	-	CASSSGQGDGNTIYF	TGTGCCAGCAGCTCTGGACAGGGGGACGGAAACACCATATATTTT
12	-	TRBV5-8	TRBJ1-1	-	CAPTPQGFSAFF	TGTGCCCCGACCCCCCAGGGTTTTTCGGCTTTCTTT
16	-	TRBV6-1	TRBJ1-5	once	CASSEGGPWGNQPQHF	TGTGCCAGCAGTGAGGGAGGCCCTTGGGGCAATCAGCCCCAGCATTTT
13	TRBD1	TRBV7-2	TRBJ1-4	-	CASSLTGVEKLFF	TGTGCCAGCAGCTTGACAGGGGTGGAAAAACTGTTTTTT
13	-	TRBV2	TRBJ1-6	-	CAANSFHNSPLHF	TGTGCCGCGAACAGTTTCCATAATTCACCCCTCCACTTT
17	TRBD2	TRBV19	TRBJ2-7	-	CASSYQFIAGGSHEQYF	TGTGCCAGTAGCTATCAATTCATAGCGGGAGGGTCCCACGAGCAGTACTTC
15	-	TRBV19	TRBJ1-2	-	CASSIAGTGNYGYTF	TGTGCCAGTAGTATAGCAGGTACAGGGAACTATGGCTACACCTTC
12	-	TRBV29-1	TRBJ2-7	-	CSAGTYSYEQYF	TGCAGCGCGGGGACTTATTCCTACGAGCAGTACTTC
19	TRBD2	TRBV30	TRBJ2-4	-	CAWSSSGTSGRYAKNIQYF	TGTGCCTGGAGTTCCTCCGGGACTAGCGGGAGGTATGCCAAAAACATTCAGTACTTC
14	TRBD1	TRBV30	TRBJ1-5	-	CAWSAGGPNQPQHF	TGTGCCTGGAGTGCAGGGGGCCCCAATCAGCCCCAGCATTTT
14	TRBD2	TRBV9	TRBJ2-5	-	CASSGAGGVETQYF	TGTGCCAGCAGCGGCGCGGGAGGGGTAGAGACCCAGTACTTC
14	TRBD1	TRBV28	TRBJ1-1	-	CASSLGQVSTEAFF	TGTGCCAGCAGTCTCGGACAGGTGTCCACTGAAGCTTTCTTT
15	TRBD1	TRBV27	TRBJ1-1	-	CASSYQRTGGGEAFF	TGTGCCAGCAGTTATCAGCGCACAGGGGGCGGTGAAGCTTTCTTT
17	TRBD1	TRBV27	TRBJ1-6	-	CASSSRLRQGTNSPLHF	TGTGCCAGCAGTTCTCGGCTCCGACAGGGAACTAATTCACCCCTCCACTTT
13	-	TRBV12-3/TRBV12-4	TRBJ1-4	-	CASRVIGIEKLFF	TGTGCCAGCAGGGTCATCGGGATTGAAAAACTGTTTTTT
14	-	TRBV2	TRBJ1-2	once	CASTPPPVNYGYTF	TGTGCCAGCACTCCACCCCCGGTTAACTATGGCTACACCTTC
15	TRBD2	TRBV7-3	TRBJ2-7	-	CASSLFAGVGYEQYF	TGTGCCAGCAGCTTATTTGCGGGAGTGGGCTACGAGCAGTACTTC
17	-	TRBV4-1	TRBJ1-4	-	CASSIIPKVRVDEKLFF	TGCGCCAGCAGTATCATCCCGAAGGTTCGGGTAGATGAAAAACTGTTTTTT
12	TRBD1	TRBV29-1	TRBJ1-5	-	CSVRTGSQPQHF	TGCAGCGTCCGGACAGGGAGCCAGCCCCAGCATTTT
16	TRBD2	TRBV7-2	TRBJ2-1	-	CASSTSGTSSYNEQFF	TGTGCCAGCAGCACGTCCGGGACTAGCTCCTACAATGAGCAGTTCTTC
15	-	TRBV15	TRBJ2-2	-	CATSRDRGDTGELFF	TGTGCCACCAGCAGAGACAGGGGCGACACCGGGGAGCTGTTTTTT
14	TRBD1	TRBV5-1	TRBJ1-1	-	CASSLGQGSTEAFF	TGCGCCAGCAGCTTGGGACAGGGATCCACTGAAGCTTTCTTT
15	TRBD2	TRBV28	TRBJ2-1	-	CASCAGVGSYNEQFF	TGTGCCAGCTGCGCGGGAGTGGGCTCCTACAATGAGCAGTTCTTC
15	TRBD2	TRBV18	TRBJ2-1	-	CASSPGAAGANEQFF	TGTGCCAGCTCACCAGGCGCAGCGGGAGCCAATGAGCAGTTCTTC
15	-	TRBV6-4	TRBJ2-1	-	CASSPRIGGYNEQFF	TGTGCCAGCAGCCCCCGCATCGGGGGTTACAATGAGCAGTTCTTC
14	-	TRBV4-1	TRBJ1-1	-	CASSQGLRDTEAFF	TGCGCCAGCAGCCAAGGGCTCAGGGACACTGAAGCTTTCTTT
15	-	TRBV13	TRBJ2-7	-	CASSLGEAASYEQYF	TGTGCCAGCAGCTTAGGGGAGGCAGCCTCCTACGAGCAGTACTTC
15	-	TRBV7-3	TRBJ1-1	once	CASSPNPPSRTEAFF	TGTGCCAGCAGCCCGAACCCTCCCTCGCGGACTGAAGCTTTCTTT
9	TRBD1	TRBV24-1	TRBJ1-1	-	CTQGSEAFF	TGTACACAGGGGTCTGAAGCTTTCTTT
13	-	TRBV3-1/TRBV3-2	TRBJ2-7	-	CASSQDRDYEQYF	TGTGCCAGCAGCCAAGACAGGGACTACGAGCAGTACTTC
11	-	TRBV7-6	TRBJ2-4	-	CASSLGNIQYF	TGTGCCAGCAGCTTGGGCAATATTCAGTACTTC
16	TRBD1	TRBV7-9	TRBJ2-2	-	CASSLEGQSTTGELFF	TGTGCCAGCAGCTTAGAGGGACAGAGTACTACCGGGGAGCTGTTTTTT
14	TRBD1	TRBV6-5	TRBJ1-2	-	CASSPRDRSYGYTF	TGTGCCAGCAGTCCGCGGGACAGGAGCTATGGCTACACCTTC
16	-	TRBV5-4	TRBJ2-1	-	CASSLGHPRADNEQFF	TGTGCCAGCAGCTTGGGCCACCCGCGTGCGGACAATGAGCAGTTCTTC
12	-	TRBV19	TRBJ2-1	-	CASSILAGEQFF	TGTGCCAGTAGTATACTCGCGGGCGAACAGTTCTTC
11	-	TRBV29-1	TRBJ1-2	-	CSASGELSYTF	TGCAGCGCTTCAGGGGAATTGAGCTACACCTTC
17	TRBD1	TRBV6-1	TRBJ1-5	-	CASSGQGSWSTNQPQHF	TGTGCCAGCAGTGGACAGGGTAGCTGGAGTACCAATCAGCCCCAGCATTTT